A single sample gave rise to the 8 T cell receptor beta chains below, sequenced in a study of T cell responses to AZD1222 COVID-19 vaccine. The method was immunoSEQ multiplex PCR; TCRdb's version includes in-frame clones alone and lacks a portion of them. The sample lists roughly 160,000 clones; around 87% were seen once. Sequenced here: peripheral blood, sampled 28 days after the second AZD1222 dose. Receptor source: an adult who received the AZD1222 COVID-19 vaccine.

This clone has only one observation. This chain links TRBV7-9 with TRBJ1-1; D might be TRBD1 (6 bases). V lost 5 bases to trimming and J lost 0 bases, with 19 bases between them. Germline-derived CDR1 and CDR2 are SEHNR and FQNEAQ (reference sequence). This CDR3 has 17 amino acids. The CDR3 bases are TGTGCCAGCAGCCCGGGACGGACAGCCGGAATGAACACTGAAGCTTTCTTT. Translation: CASSPGRTAGMNTEAFF.

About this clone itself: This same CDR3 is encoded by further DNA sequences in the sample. In DNA form, the CDR3 reads TGTGCCAGCAGTTTAGGTGCCGGGGAGCTGTTTTTT. It encodes CASSLGAGELFF. The V and J genes are TRBV12-3 or TRBV12-4 and TRBJ2-2; D is unclear. Trimming left V 1 base short and J 6 bases short, with 3 bases between. This CDR3 comprises 12 residues.

CDR3 nucleotides: TGTGCCAGCAGCGGATACAGGTTTGGAGAGCAGTTCTTC. This translates into CASSGYRFGEQFF. V is TRBV9 and J is TRBJ2-1; possibly TRBD1 for D (5 bases). V dropped 3 bases and J dropped 10 bases, with 14 bases sitting between them. The CDR3 is 13 amino acids. Germline V gives CDR1 SGDLS, CDR2 YYNGEE.

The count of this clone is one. Here the CDR3 DNA reads TGTGCCAGCAGTGAACCGGGGGGCGCGACGAACACTGAAGCTTTCTTT. Amino acid sequence: CASSEPGGATNTEAFF. This chain uses TRBV6-1 with TRBJ1-1; perhaps TRBD1 as D (6 bases). The CDR3 loop spans 16 amino acids. The V end lost 2 bases, the J end lost 1 base, and 14 bases lay between the germline ends. Germline loops: CDR1 MNHNS, CDR2 SASEGT.

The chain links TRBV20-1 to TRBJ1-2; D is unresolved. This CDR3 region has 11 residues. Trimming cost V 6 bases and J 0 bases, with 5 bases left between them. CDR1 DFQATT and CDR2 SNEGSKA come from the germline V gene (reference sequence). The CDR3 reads CSATTNYGYTF. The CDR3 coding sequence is TGCAGTGCAACTACTAACTATGGCTACACCTTC.

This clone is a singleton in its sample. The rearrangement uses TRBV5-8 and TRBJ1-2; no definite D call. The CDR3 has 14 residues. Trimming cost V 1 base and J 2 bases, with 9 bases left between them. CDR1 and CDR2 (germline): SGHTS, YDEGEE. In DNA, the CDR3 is TGTGCCAGCAGCTTGTTGCCGGGGAACTATGGCTACACCTTC. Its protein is CASSLLPGNYGYTF.

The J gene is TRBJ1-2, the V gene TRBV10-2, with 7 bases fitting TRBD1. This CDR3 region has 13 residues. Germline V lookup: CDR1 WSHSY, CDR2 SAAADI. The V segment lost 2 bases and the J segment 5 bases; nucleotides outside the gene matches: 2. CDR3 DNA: TGCGCCAGCAGTGAGGAGACAGGGTATGGCTACACCTTC. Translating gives CASSEETGYGYTF.

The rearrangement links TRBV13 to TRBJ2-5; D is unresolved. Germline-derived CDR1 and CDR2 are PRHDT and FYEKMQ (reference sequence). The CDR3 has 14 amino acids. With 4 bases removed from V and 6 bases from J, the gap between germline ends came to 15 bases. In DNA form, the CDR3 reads TGTGCCAGCAGCTACGGTTCGACCCAGAAGACCCAGTACTTC. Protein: CASSYGSTQKTQYF. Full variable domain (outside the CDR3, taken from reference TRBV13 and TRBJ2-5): AAGVIQSPRHLIKEKRETATLKCYPIPRHDTVYWYQQGPGQDPQFLISFYEKMQSDKGSIPDRFSAQQFSDYHSELNMSSLELGDSALYFCASSYGSTQKTQYFGPGTRLLVL.